This is a list of T cell receptor beta chains from one sample in a study of T cells in Graves' hyperthyroidism and ophthalmopathy. TCRdb fed the multiplex PCR reads into MiXCR, producing one record per CDR3 protein. The repertoire holds over 500,000 distinct CDR3 sequences, with 15% to 20% as singletons. Sequencing was performed on blood. The source is a woman aged 25-40 years with Graves' ophthalmopathy. CDR3s include the opening cysteine and the closing phenylalanine or tryptophan. D genes are given only for firm matches. The size field is filled for only some rows; it gives once, few, many or a size class.

>TRBV5-1|TRBJ2-7|.|14|few
CASSLDDGLYEQYF
TGCGCCAGCAGCTTAGATGACGGATTATACGAGCAGTACTTC
>TRBV3-1|TRBJ2-3|.|13|once
CASSQAPPDTQYF
TGTGCCAGCAGCCAAGCTCCTCCGGATACGCAGTATTTT
>TRBV28|TRBJ1-2|.|17|.
CASSPPLRQSINYGYTF
TGTGCCAGCAGTCCCCCCCTTCGACAGAGCATCAACTATGGCTACACCTTC
>TRBV20-1|TRBJ2-7|.|14|many
CSARDEPSSYEQYF
TGCAGTGCTAGAGACGAGCCGAGCTCCTACGAGCAGTACTTC
>TRBV12-3/TRBV12-4|TRBJ1-2|TRBD1|14|many
CASSLQGGSYGYTF
TGTGCCAGCAGTCTGCAGGGGGGTAGCTATGGCTACACCTTC
>TRBV7-6|TRBJ2-5|.|13|.
CASSRGPYLTQYF
TGTGCCAGCAGCCGGGGACCTTACCTAACCCAGTACTTC
>TRBV20-1|TRBJ2-2|.|15|.
CSARDRTGFTGELFF
TGCAGTGCTAGAGATAGGACTGGATTCACCGGGGAGCTGTTTTTT
>TRBV7-2|TRBJ2-7|TRBD1|15|many
CASSSSGGALSEQYF
TGTGCCAGCAGCTCCTCAGGGGGCGCTTTGAGCGAGCAGTACTTC
>TRBV20-1|TRBJ2-7|.|14|many
CSARRSGELYEQYF
TGCAGTGCTAGAAGGAGTGGGGAGCTGTACGAGCAGTACTTC
>TRBV19|TRBJ2-3|.|17|.
CASSKIGWGSSTDTQYF
TGTGCCAGTAGTAAAATTGGTTGGGGCAGTAGCACAGATACGCAGTATTTT
>TRBV5-6|TRBJ2-3|TRBD2|16|few
CASSLELAGFTDTQYF
TGTGCCAGCAGCTTGGAACTAGCGGGTTTTACAGATACGCAGTATTTT
>TRBV27|TRBJ2-1|.|14|.
CASSLGFNNNEQFF
TGTGCCAGCAGTTTAGGGTTTAACAACAATGAGCAGTTCTTC
>TRBV7-6|TRBJ2-1|.|13|few
CASSLGEVYEQFF
TGTGCCAGCAGCTTAGGAGAGGTATATGAGCAGTTCTTC
>TRBV29-1|TRBJ2-4|TRBD1|14|many
CSVRDSKAKNIQYF
TGCAGCGTTAGGGACAGCAAAGCCAAAAACATTCAGTACTTC
>TRBV28|TRBJ2-5|TRBD2|13|.
CASRGGTVETQYF
TGTGCCAGCAGGGGGGGGACTGTTGAGACCCAGTACTTC
>TRBV9|TRBJ1-6|TRBD1|14|few
CASSAAGQNSPLHF
TGTGCCAGCAGCGCAGCGGGACAGAATTCACCCCTCCACTTT
>TRBV28|TRBJ2-1|.|12|many
CASSLEGREQFF
TGTGCCAGCAGTTTGGAGGGGAGGGAGCAGTTCTTC
>TRBV6-1|TRBJ2-7|.|14|.
CASTITSDVYVQYF
TGTGCCAGCACCATTACGTCGGACGTCTACGTGCAGTACTTC
>TRBV14|TRBJ2-1|TRBD2|18|.
CASSQDPRVSGSYNEQFF
TGTGCCAGCAGCCAAGACCCTAGGGTTAGCGGGAGTTACAATGAGCAGTTCTTC
>TRBV11-2|TRBJ2-3|.|16|.
CASSLVRLRDRDTQYF
TGTGCCAGCAGCTTAGTCCGCCTACGGGATAGGGATACGCAGTATTTT
>TRBV9|TRBJ2-5|TRBD2|15|many
CASSASGRAGETQYF
TGTGCCAGCAGCGCTAGCGGGAGGGCTGGAGAGACCCAGTACTTC
>TRBV4-1|TRBJ2-7|.|15|many
CASSRGEGSPYEQYF
TGCGCCAGCAGCCGGGGCGAGGGTAGTCCCTACGAGCAGTACTTC
>TRBV6-1|TRBJ2-7|TRBD2|14|few
CASSGLAEAYEQYF
TGTGCCAGCAGTGGGCTAGCGGAGGCCTACGAGCAGTACTTC
>TRBV20-1|TRBJ1-2|.|15|few
CSARPLLGSDYGYTF
TGCAGTGCTAGACCCCTTCTCGGGTCGGACTATGGCTACACCTTC
>TRBV5-1|TRBJ2-1|TRBD1|15|many
CASSWRDRVIDEQFF
TGCGCCAGCAGCTGGCGGGACAGGGTTATCGATGAGCAGTTCTTC
>TRBV20-1|TRBJ1-4|.|14|few
CSARDPGGGEKLFF
TGCAGTGCTAGAGATCCGGGGGGCGGTGAAAAACTGTTTTTT
>TRBV6-2/TRBV6-3|TRBJ2-7|.|15|.
CASSYPDQSTYEQYF
TGTGCCAGCAGTTACCCCGACCAGAGTACCTACGAGCAGTACTTC
>TRBV30|TRBJ2-7|.|14|.
CAWRSLGRLYEQYF
TGTGCCTGGAGATCCCTGGGGAGACTCTACGAGCAGTACTTC
>TRBV9|TRBJ1-4|TRBD1|16|.
CASSVGRGSTNEKLFF
TGTGCCAGCAGCGTAGGCAGGGGGTCAACTAATGAAAAACTGTTTTTT
>TRBV20-1|TRBJ1-6|TRBD1|14|few
CSAIRTGANSPLHF
TGCAGTGCTATTAGGACAGGGGCGAATTCACCCCTCCACTTT
>TRBV27|TRBJ2-2|TRBD2|15|many
CASSLLAGAAGELFF
TGTGCCAGCAGTTTACTAGCGGGAGCGGCCGGGGAGCTGTTTTTT
>TRBV28|TRBJ2-3|.|13|.
CASSRQLVDTQYF
TGTGCCAGCAGTCGACAGTTGGTAGATACGCAGTATTTT
>TRBV18|TRBJ2-3|TRBD2|15|many
CASSPDSGNLDTQYF
TGTGCCAGCTCACCAGATAGCGGGAACCTAGATACGCAGTATTTT
>TRBV7-9|TRBJ2-7|.|13|.
CASSWGVDDEQYF
TGTGCCAGCAGCTGGGGGGTCGACGACGAGCAGTACTTC